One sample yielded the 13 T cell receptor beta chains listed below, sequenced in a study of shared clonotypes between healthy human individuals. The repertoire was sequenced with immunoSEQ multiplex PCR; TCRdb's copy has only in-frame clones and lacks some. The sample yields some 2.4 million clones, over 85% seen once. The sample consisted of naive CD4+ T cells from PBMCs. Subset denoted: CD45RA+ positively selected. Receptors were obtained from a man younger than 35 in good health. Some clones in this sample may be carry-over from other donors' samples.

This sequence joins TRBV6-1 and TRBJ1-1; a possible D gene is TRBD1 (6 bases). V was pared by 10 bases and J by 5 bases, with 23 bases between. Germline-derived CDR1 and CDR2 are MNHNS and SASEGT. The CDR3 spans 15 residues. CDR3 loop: CAIPDTTGMVTEAFF. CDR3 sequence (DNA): TGTGCCATCCCCGATACTACAGGGATGGTGACTGAAGCTTTCTTT.

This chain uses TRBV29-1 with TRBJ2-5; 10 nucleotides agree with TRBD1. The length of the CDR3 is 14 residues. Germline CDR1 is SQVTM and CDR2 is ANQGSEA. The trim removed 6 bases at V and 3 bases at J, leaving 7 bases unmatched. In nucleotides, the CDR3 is TGCAGCGTGGGGGCCGGGACAGGGGAAGAGACCCAGTACTTC. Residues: CSVGAGTGEETQYF.

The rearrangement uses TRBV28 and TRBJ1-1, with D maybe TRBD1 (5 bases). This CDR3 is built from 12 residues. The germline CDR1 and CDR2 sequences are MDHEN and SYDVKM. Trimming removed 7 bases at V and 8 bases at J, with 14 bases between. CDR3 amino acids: CASTIYGGEAFF. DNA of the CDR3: TGTGCCAGCACAATATACGGGGGAGAAGCTTTCTTT.

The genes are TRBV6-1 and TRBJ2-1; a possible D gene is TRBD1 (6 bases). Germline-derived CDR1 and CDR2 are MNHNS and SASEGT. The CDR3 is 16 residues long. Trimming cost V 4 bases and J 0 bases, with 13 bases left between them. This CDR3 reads CASSGRQADSYNEQFF. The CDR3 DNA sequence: TGTGCCAGCAGTGGAAGACAGGCCGACTCCTACAATGAGCAGTTCTTC.

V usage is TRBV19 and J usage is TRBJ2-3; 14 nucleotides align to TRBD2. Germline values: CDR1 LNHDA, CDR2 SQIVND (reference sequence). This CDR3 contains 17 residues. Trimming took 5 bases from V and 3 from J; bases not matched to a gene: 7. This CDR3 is CASSLRLAGGVTDTQYF. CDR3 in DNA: TGTGCCAGTAGTTTGAGACTAGCGGGAGGGGTAACAGATACGCAGTATTTT. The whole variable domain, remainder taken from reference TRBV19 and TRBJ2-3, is DGGITQSPKYLFRKEGQNVTLSCEQNLNHDAMYWYRQDPGQGLRLIYYSQIVNDFQKGDIAEGYSVSREKKESFPLTVTSAQKNPTAFYLCASSLRLAGGVTDTQYFGPGTRLTVL.

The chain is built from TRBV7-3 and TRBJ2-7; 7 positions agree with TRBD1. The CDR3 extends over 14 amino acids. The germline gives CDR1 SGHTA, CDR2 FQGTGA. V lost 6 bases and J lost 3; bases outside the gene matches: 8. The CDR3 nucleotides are TGTGCCAGCAGTCGAACAACAGGGGTCTACGAGCAGTACTTC. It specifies CASSRTTGVYEQYF.

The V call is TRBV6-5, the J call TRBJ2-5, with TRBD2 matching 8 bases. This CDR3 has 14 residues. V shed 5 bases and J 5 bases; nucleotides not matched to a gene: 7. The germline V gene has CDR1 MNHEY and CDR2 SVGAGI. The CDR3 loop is CASSGAGVGETQYF. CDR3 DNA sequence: TGTGCCAGCAGTGGAGCGGGAGTCGGGGAGACCCAGTACTTC.

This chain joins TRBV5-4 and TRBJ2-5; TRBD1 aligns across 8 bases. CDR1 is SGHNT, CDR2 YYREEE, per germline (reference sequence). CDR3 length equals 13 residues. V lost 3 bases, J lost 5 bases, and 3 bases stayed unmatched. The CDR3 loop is CASSSGGAETQYF. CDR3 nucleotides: TGTGCCAGCAGCTCAGGGGGCGCGGAGACCCAGTACTTC.

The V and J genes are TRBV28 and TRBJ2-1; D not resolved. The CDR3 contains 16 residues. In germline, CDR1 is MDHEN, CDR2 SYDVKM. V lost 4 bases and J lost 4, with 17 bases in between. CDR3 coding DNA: TGTGCCAGCAGTTCGACGGCAGCCGACCATTACAATGAGCAGTTCTTC. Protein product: CASSSTAADHYNEQFF.

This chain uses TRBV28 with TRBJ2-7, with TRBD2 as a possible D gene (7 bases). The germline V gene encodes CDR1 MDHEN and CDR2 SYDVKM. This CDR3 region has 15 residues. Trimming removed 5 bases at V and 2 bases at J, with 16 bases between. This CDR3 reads CASSLIGGGAYEQYF. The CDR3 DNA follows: TGTGCCAGCAGTCTCATTGGGGGGGGCGCCTACGAGCAGTACTTC.

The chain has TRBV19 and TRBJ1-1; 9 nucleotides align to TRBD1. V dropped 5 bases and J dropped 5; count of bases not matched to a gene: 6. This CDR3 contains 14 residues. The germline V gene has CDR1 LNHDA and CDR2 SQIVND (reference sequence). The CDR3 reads CASSARQGGTEAFF. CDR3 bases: TGTGCCAGTAGTGCCCGACAGGGGGGGACTGAAGCTTTCTTT.

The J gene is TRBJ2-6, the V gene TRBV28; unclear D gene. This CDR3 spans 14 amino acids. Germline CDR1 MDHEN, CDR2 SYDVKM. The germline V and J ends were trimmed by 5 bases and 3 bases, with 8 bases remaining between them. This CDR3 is CASSTGYGANVLTF. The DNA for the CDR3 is TGTGCCAGCAGTACGGGCTATGGGGCCAACGTCCTGACTTTC.

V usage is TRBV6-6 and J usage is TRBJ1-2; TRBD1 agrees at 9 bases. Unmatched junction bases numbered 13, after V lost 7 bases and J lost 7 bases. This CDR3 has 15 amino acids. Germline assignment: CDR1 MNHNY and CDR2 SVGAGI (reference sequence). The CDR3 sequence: CASKTSTGGAAGYTF. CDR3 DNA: TGTGCCAGCAAAACATCCACAGGGGGCGCCGCTGGCTACACCTTC.